This entry lists 2 T cell receptor beta chains sequenced from one sample in a study of blood T cells in healthy people across ages. Through a sample-barcoded 5' primer and a J-beta primer mix, a second PCR was run for 7 to 11 cycles. Using its own MiXCR run on the 5' RACE reads, TCRdb lists one record per CDR3 protein. In the table there are more than 700,000 distinct CDR3 sequences, about 55% of which are singletons. The sequencing input was blood. The receptors derive from an elderly man in good health.

The V call is TRBV5-1, the J call TRBJ2-3; no definite D call. The germline V and J ends were trimmed by 3 bases and 5 bases, with 7 bases remaining between them. The CDR3 spans 12 residues. Germline V gives CDR1 SGHRS, CDR2 YFSETQ. The CDR3 sequence is CASSSRKDTQYF. The CDR3 DNA reads as TGCGCCAGCAGCTCGAGGAAAGATACGCAGTATTTT.

This chain connects TRBV20-1 to TRBJ2-3; 7 bases align to TRBD1. V was pared by 7 bases and J by 7 bases, with 11 bases of the junction left unmatched. Germline V CDR1 and CDR2: DFQATT, SNEGSKA (reference sequence). The length of the CDR3 is 13 residues. CDR3 protein: CSVPGQLEYTQYF. CDR3 nucleotide sequence: TGCAGTGTCCCGGGACAGCTGGAGTATACGCAGTATTTT.